Listed below are T cell receptor beta chains from one sample, sequenced in a study of shared clonotypes between healthy human individuals. TCRdb keeps only in-frame clones here, not all; method: immunoSEQ multiplex PCR. The sample contains about 470,000 clones, 70% to 80% of which appear only once. Source material: PBMCs. These TCRs come from a woman aged 40 to 50 in good health. Some clones in this sample may be carry-over from other donors' samples. Both conserved end residues are part of each CDR3.

v_gene: TRBV15
CDR3aa: CATSREGGISYEQYF

v_gene: TRBV2
CDR3aa: CASSVQAGPYEQYF

v_gene: TRBV10-3
CDR3aa: CAIRGQGSDEQYF

v_gene: TRBV7-9
CDR3aa: CASSSYEGRATYEQYF

v_gene: TRBV5-6
CDR3aa: CASSFGGRTYEQYF

v_gene: TRBV18
CDR3aa: CASSPPTRYEANTEAFF

v_gene: TRBV7-2
CDR3aa: CASSWNSGEETQYF

v_gene: TRBV28
CDR3aa: CASSLGAGRLGYTF

v_gene: TRBV11-3
CDR3aa: CASSLHFPGDTQYF

v_gene: TRBV30
CDR3aa: CAWSVLFTEAFF

v_gene: TRBV7-2
CDR3aa: CASSLVQVEQFF

v_gene: TRBV30
CDR3aa: CAWSVGSNQPQHF

v_gene: TRBV30
CDR3aa: CAWSSLGTQSGGYTF

v_gene: TRBV30
CDR3aa: CAWNPLSGNYNEQFF

v_gene: TRBV4-3
CDR3aa: CASSQQGAGGYTF

v_gene: TRBV28
CDR3aa: CASSSPPGREHTGELFF

v_gene: TRBV14
CDR3aa: CASSQRTGGGSPLHF

v_gene: TRBV5-1
CDR3aa: CASSPRAGGPSYNEQFF

v_gene: TRBV7-8
CDR3aa: CASSLAGGDHYNEQFF

v_gene: TRBV2
CDR3aa: CASSRDRVTETQYF

v_gene: TRBV5-1
CDR3aa: CASSSGRWVDTQYF

v_gene: TRBV5-4
CDR3aa: CASRRDRNNSPLHF

v_gene: TRBV9
CDR3aa: CASSFGGQVDEQFF

v_gene: TRBV7-2
CDR3aa: CASSFSGTDPYEQYF

v_gene: TRBV11-2
CDR3aa: CASSLQSLGGREYF

v_gene: TRBV28
CDR3aa: CASAFSLVSSYNEQFF

v_gene: TRBV15
CDR3aa: CATSREGLAGPADF

v_gene: TRBV5-1
CDR3aa: CASSLKLSSEKFVEQYF